This T cell receptor (beta chain) was sequenced in a study of vaccination and CD4 T cells after COVID-19 (dated 2022 in TCRdb). Some background on the complete study: Convalescent patients had a positive SARS-CoV-2 result on nasal swab PCR, and of these patients, some 10 had mild disease and one had severe disease. Participants got two doses of the Pfizer-BioNTech BNT162b2 vaccine (n=8) or two doses of the Moderna mRNA-1273 vaccine (n=2). The convalescent cohort included six males and four females, with two Hispanic individuals, seven Caucasians, two Asians and one multiracial person. Overlapping spike peptide pools from SARS-CoV-2 and from the common cold coronaviruses HCoV-NL63, HCoV-OC43 and HCoV-229E were used as culture stimuli. In control cultures, a CEFX viral epitope pool was used as positive control, an HIV-1 Nef peptide pool was used as negative control, or no peptide was added. In nine to eleven COVID-19 convalescent patients and several infection-naive healthy vaccine recipients, researchers compared the spike-specific CD4+ TCR repertoire from before mRNA vaccination with the repertoire from after. The time from the second vaccine dose to post-vaccine blood sampling had a median of roughly 72 days and ranged from about 14 to 250 days. Post-COVID blood samples from convalescent patients were collected a median of around 100 days after diagnosis, with a range of roughly 35 to 161 days. Here is what the overall study found, with its caveats: In convalescent patients, a median about 86% of post-vaccine SARS-CoV-2-reactive clones were detected only after vaccination, suggesting vaccine-specific priming. Although the median number of SARS-CoV-2-reactive clonotypes went up from around 19 after infection to 35 to 40 after vaccination, the increase was not significant. The study included relatively few convalescent patients and did not analyze early timepoints after natural infection. Of the vaccine-specific clones found in convalescent patients, nearly all (304 of 307) were mono-reactive for SARS-CoV-2 spike instead of being cross-reactive with common cold coronaviruses.

The method behind the library was PCR. DNA from cultured CD4+ T cells was subjected to TCR sequencing with the Oncomine TCR Beta short-read assay at the Johns Hopkins FTIC core. The QIAamp micro DNA kit was used to extract genomic DNA from the cultured CD4+ T cells. The Oncomine TCR Beta libraries from cultured CD4+ T cells were pooled using unique dual indexes and then sequenced on an Illumina iSeq 100. Per the original workflow: Non-productive sequences were filtered out, and CDR3s that did not start with C, did not end with F or W, or were shorter than 7 amino acids were discarded. The MANAFEST web application was used to identify antigen-specific clonotypes by comparing peptide-stimulated wells against reference wells and other culture wells. Positive clones required FDR below 0.05, an odds ratio above 5, and productive frequency above 0.1% in at least two of three replicate wells. Cross-reactive clonotypes were defined as significantly expanded in both SARS-CoV-2 spike wells and at least one common cold coronavirus spike condition. Levenshtein distances (stringdist) and unrooted phylogenetic trees (ape) in R version 3.6.1 were used to assess CDR3 homology. TCRdb trimmed public reads at Q25 via fastp, called clones via MiXCR and kept in-frame beta chains. For every CDR3 protein sequence, its rows merge into one entry that carries the most common genes and DNA. None of the V and J calls come from the authors' own analysis; TCRdb made them. The sample table contains about 19,000 distinct CDR3 sequences; only one count was recorded for about two fifths of them. The top ten hold more than 7% of the sample.

The sample's treatment or condition label, in plain terms: roughly ten-day PBMC culture with coronavirus spike peptide pools or control peptides (ViraFEST assay). To expand antigen-specific T cells with peptide pools and then pick out the expanded clonotypes through TCR sequencing, the study relied on the ViraFEST assay. The positive SARS-CoV-2 PCR tests of the convalescent patients were dated from March to December 2020, before the Alpha, Beta and Delta variants emerged in the United States. Each well held around 2 million PBMCs cultured with 9 to 10 ug/ml peptide pools in IMDM containing around 5% human AB serum and 10 IU/ml IL-2. On days 3 and 7, half of the culture medium was replaced with fresh IL-2-containing medium. Once the cells had been in culture for roughly 11 days, the EasySep CD4+ T cell isolation kit was used to isolate CD4+ T cells by negative selection. Ficoll-Paque Plus gradient centrifugation was used to isolate PBMCs from whole blood, and the isolated PBMCs were then either used fresh or cryopreserved at -140C. Each culture condition was generally run in triplicate wells.

Points on this clonotype: Its antigen remains undetermined. Base qualities are missing; no much larger clone stands one base away.

The germline V gene sets CDR1 to SGHTA and CDR2 to FQGNSA. V is reduced by 4 bases and J by 6 bases, leaving a spacing of 16 bases between them. The CDR3 goes from the cysteine to the phenylalanine over 16 residues. Solely the CDR3 DNA is kept, with 48 bases framed from the first base. This material consisted of CD4+ T cells from blood, cultured in vitro, taken after SARS-CoV-2 vaccination. The chain joins TRBV7-2 to TRBJ1-6; 6 matching bases give a weak D call of TRBD1. The TCR originated in a human donor who had recovered from COVID-19. The CDR3 amino acid sequence is: CASSSQWGGFNSPLHF. The bases are TGTGCCAGCAGCTCTCAATGGGGGGGCTTTAATTCACCCCTCCACTTT.